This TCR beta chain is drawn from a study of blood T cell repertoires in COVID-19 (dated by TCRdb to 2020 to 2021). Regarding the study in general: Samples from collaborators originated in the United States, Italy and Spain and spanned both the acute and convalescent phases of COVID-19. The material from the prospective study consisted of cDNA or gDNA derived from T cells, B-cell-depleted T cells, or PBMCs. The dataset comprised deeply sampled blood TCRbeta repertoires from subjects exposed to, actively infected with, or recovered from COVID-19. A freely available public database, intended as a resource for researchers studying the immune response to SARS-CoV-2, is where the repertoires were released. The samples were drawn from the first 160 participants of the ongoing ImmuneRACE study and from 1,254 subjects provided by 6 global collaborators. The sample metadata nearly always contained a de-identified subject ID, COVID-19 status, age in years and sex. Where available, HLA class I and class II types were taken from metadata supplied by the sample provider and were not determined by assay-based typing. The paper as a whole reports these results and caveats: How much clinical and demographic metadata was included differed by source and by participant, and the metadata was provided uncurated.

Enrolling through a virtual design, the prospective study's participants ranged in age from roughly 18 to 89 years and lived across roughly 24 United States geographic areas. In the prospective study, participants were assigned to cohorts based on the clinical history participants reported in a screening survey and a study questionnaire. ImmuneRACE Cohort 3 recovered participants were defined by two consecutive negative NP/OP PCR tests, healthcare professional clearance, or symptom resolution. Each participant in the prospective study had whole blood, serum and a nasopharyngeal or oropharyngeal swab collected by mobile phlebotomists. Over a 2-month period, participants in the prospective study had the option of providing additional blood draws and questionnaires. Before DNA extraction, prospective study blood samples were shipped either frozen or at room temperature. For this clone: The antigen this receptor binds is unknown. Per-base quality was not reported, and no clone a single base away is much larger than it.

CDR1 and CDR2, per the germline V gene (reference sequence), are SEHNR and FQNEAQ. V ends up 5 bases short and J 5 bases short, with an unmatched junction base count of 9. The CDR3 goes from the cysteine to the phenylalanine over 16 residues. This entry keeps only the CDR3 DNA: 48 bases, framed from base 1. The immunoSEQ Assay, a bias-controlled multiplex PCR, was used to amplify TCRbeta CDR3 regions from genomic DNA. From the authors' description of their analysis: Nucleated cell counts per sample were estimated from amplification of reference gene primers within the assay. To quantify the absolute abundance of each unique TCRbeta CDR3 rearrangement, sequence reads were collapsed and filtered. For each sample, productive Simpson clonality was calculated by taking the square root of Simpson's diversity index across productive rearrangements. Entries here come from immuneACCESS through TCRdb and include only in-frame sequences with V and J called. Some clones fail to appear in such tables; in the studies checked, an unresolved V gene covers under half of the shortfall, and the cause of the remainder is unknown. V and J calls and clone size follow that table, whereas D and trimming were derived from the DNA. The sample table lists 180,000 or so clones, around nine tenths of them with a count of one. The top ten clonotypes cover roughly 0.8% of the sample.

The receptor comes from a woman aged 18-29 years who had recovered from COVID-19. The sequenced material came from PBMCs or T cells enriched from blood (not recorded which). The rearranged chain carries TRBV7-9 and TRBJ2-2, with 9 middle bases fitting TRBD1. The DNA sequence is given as TGTGCCAGCAGCCTATTACAGGGGGCGCGTACCGGGGAGCTGTTTTTT. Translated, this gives CASSLLQGARTGELFF.